This T cell receptor beta chain emerged from a study of blood T cell repertoires in COVID-19. As for the study in general: Material from acute and convalescent COVID-19 was sourced from the United States, Italy and Spain. Sample material is recorded as cDNA or gDNA derived from T cells, B-cell-depleted T cells, or PBMCs.

In the authors' methods: Estimation of nucleated cell counts relied on the amplification of reference gene primers. Repertoires were generated with immunoSEQ multiplex PCR, while TCRdb's copy carries only in-frame clones and drops some. V, J and clone size are taken as reported in that table, and D and trimming were inferred from the DNA itself. The repertoire has about 120,000 clones, approximately 87% of them found once; the top ten carry 2% to 2.5%. Germline CDR1 and CDR2: MNHEY and SMNVEV (reference sequence). The V segment lost 6 bases and the J segment 2 bases; nucleotides outside the gene matches: 5. The CDR3 is 14 residues long.

This sequence originates from a man younger than 40 with acute or convalescent COVID-19. The sample consisted of peripheral blood. The chain carries TRBV27 and TRBJ1-2, with 8 bases aligning to TRBD1. In DNA form, the CDR3 reads TGTGCCAGCAGGCCGGGACAGGAGAACTATGGCTACACCTTC. Its translation: CASRPGQENYGYTF.